A selection of T cell receptor beta chains follows, all from one sample in a study of T-cell reconstitution after alpha-beta-depleted transplantation in children. In TCRdb, the PCR reads were re-called with MiXCR into one record per CDR3 protein. Here the sample spans approximately 240,000 distinct CDR3 sequences, 11% being singletons. The sample here was PBMCs, taken before TCRalphabeta/CD19-depleted stem cell transplant. These TCRs come from a child younger than two with acute myeloid leukemia, due to receive a stem cell transplant. The CDR3 runs from the conserved cysteine through the conserved F or W. Fields, in order: clone size, V gene, D gene, J gene, CDR3 DNA, CDR3 protein. The D gene is left open where the match is weak. Expanded clones are given a class, and other clones once, few, many or no size at all.

>many|TRBV20-1|-|TRBJ2-1
TGCAGTGCTATCCTTCTAGGGCGGAGCTCCTACAATGAGCAGTTCTTC
CSAILLGRSSYNEQFF
>many|TRBV7-2|-|TRBJ1-6
TGTGCCAGCAGCTTAGAACCCCTCTCCTATAATTCACCCCTCCACTTT
CASSLEPLSYNSPLHF
>many|TRBV12-3/TRBV12-4|-|TRBJ2-1
TGTGCCAGCAGACCCCGAGGAGTCTACAATGAGCAGTTCTTC
CASRPRGVYNEQFF
>many|TRBV28|TRBD1|TRBJ2-7
TGTGCCATGTCGACAGGGTCGGGCGAGCAGTACTTC
CAMSTGSGEQYF
>few|TRBV7-9|-|TRBJ2-7
TGTGCCAGCAGCCCGAGGGGCTTAGCCAGGGAGCAGTACTTC
CASSPRGLAREQYF
>many|TRBV29-1|-|TRBJ1-1
TGCAGCGTTCGAACCCGGGAAAGCGGCACTGAAGCTTTCTTT
CSVRTRESGTEAFF
>many|TRBV7-6|TRBD1|TRBJ2-5
TGTGCCAGCAAACGACAACAGGGGGCAGAGACCCAGTACTTC
CASKRQQGAETQYF
>few|TRBV20-1|-|TRBJ1-2
TGCAGTGCTAGAGATTCGGGGGAAGCTCATGGCTACACCTTC
CSARDSGEAHGYTF
>many|TRBV18|TRBD2|TRBJ2-3
TGTGCCAGCTCACCACTTCAGCGGGGGACCACAGATACGCAGTATTTT
CASSPLQRGTTDTQYF
>many|TRBV27|-|TRBJ1-1
TGTGCCAGCAGAACAACTCGATACGGGGGTGGGGGTGGCACTGAAGCTTTCTTT
CASRTTRYGGGGGTEAFF
>-|TRBV28|-|TRBJ2-2
TGTGTCAGCAGTTTAGCGAGGGCTAGTAACGCCGGGGAGCTGTTTTTT
CVSSLARASNAGELFF
>many|TRBV20-1|TRBD2|TRBJ2-1
TGCAGTGTGACCTTTCTAGCGGGAGGGCCTGGATACAATGAGCAGTTCTTC
CSVTFLAGGPGYNEQFF
>many|TRBV7-2|-|TRBJ2-1
TGTGCCAGCAGCTTAGATCCAAGCTCCTACAATGAGCAGTTCTTC
CASSLDPSSYNEQFF
>many|TRBV7-7|-|TRBJ2-5
TGTGCCAGCAGCCAATTACTAGGAGGAGGAGAGACCCAGTACTTC
CASSQLLGGGETQYF
>many|TRBV3-1|-|TRBJ2-1
TGTGCCAGCAGGGGGCTTCGGGAGCAGTTCTTC
CASRGLREQFF
>many|TRBV5-1|-|TRBJ2-5
TGCGCCAGCAGCCGGTGGAGAGAGGAGACCCAGTACTTC
CASSRWREETQYF
>many|TRBV5-6|-|TRBJ2-5
TGTGCCAGCAGCTTTCAGAGCCAAGAGACCCAGTACTTC
CASSFQSQETQYF
>many|TRBV5-1|-|TRBJ1-2
TGCGCCAGCAGCTTGAGTCAGTTCTATGGCTACACCTTC
CASSLSQFYGYTF
>many|TRBV7-3|TRBD2|TRBJ2-7
TGTGCCAGCAGCTTTCGGACTAGCGGGACCTACGAGCAGTACTTC
CASSFRTSGTYEQYF
>many|TRBV12-3/TRBV12-4|TRBD1|TRBJ2-4
TGTGCCAGCAGTTTCGCCGGGACAGGGAAAAACATTCAGTACTTC
CASSFAGTGKNIQYF
>-|TRBV5-1|-|TRBJ2-7
TGCGCCAGCTCTCCGGGACCTTCCTCCTACGAGCAGTACTTC
CASSPGPSSYEQYF
>many|TRBV20-1|-|TRBJ2-3
TGCAGTGCCCGAGGGGGGGGACCTGGAAATACGCAGTATTTT
CSARGGGPGNTQYF
>few|TRBV7-2|-|TRBJ1-5
TGTGCCAGCAGCTCGACGCGCGCGGGGGGGGGTGCGCCCCAGCATTTT
CASSSTRAGGGAPQHF
>many|TRBV7-2|-|TRBJ2-7
TGTGCCAGCAGCTTCTACGGGAGCGGGCGGGACGAGCAGTACTTC
CASSFYGSGRDEQYF
>-|TRBV5-1|TRBD2|TRBJ2-5
TGCGCCAGCAGCTTCAGGGCGGGAGACGAGACCCAGAACTTC
CASSFRAGDETQNF
>many|TRBV5-1|TRBD1|TRBJ2-6
TGCGCCAGCAGCTTGGAACAGGGGACTGGGGCCAACGTCCTGACTTTC
CASSLEQGTGANVLTF
>many|TRBV4-2|-|TRBJ2-7
TGTGCCAGCAGCCAAGAAAGTCGGGGGATCCACGAGCAGTACTTC
CASSQESRGIHEQYF